Listed below are T cell receptor beta chains from one sample, sequenced in a study of shared clonotypes between healthy human individuals. Clones were sequenced by immunoSEQ multiplex PCR, and TCRdb holds only the in-frame ones, with some missing. The table includes approximately 640,000 clones, about 92% detected once. The sequenced sample consisted of memory CD8+ T cells from PBMCs. The receptors derive from a man in his late teens or twenties in good health. Some clones in this sample may be carry-over from other donors' samples. CDR3s include the opening cysteine and the closing phenylalanine or tryptophan. A D gene is named only where the DNA matches it firmly. Size tells how often a clone was seen (once, few, many) or the class of an expanded clone, and some rows leave it out.

CDR3aa: CASKERDTGTDTQYF; CDR3nt: TGTGCCAGCAAAGAGAGGGACACCGGCACAGATACGCAGTATTTT; d_gene: NA; j_gene: TRBJ2-3; len: 15; abundance: NA; v_gene: TRBV7-9
CDR3aa: CASSSRTSGTDTQYF; CDR3nt: TGTGCCAGTAGTTCACGGACTAGCGGAACAGATACGCAGTATTTT; d_gene: TRBD2; j_gene: TRBJ2-3; len: 15; abundance: NA; v_gene: TRBV19
CDR3aa: CASSDAPIQETQYF; CDR3nt: TGTGCCAGCAGTGATGCCCCTATCCAAGAGACCCAGTACTTC; d_gene: NA; j_gene: TRBJ2-5; len: 14; abundance: NA; v_gene: TRBV2
CDR3aa: CASSDQGNTGELFF; CDR3nt: TGTGCCAGCAGTGACCAGGGTAACACCGGGGAGCTGTTTTTT; d_gene: NA; j_gene: TRBJ2-2; len: 14; abundance: NA; v_gene: TRBV2
CDR3aa: CASWARRTDTQYF; CDR3nt: TGTGCCAGCTGGGCCCGACGGACAGATACGCAGTATTTT; d_gene: NA; j_gene: TRBJ2-3; len: 13; abundance: NA; v_gene: TRBV6-1
CDR3aa: CASSKAPLVYEQYF; CDR3nt: TGTGCCAGCAGCAAAGCCCCATTAGTCTACGAGCAGTACTTC; d_gene: NA; j_gene: TRBJ2-7; len: 14; abundance: NA; v_gene: TRBV21-1
CDR3aa: CASSLMTENYGYTF; CDR3nt: TGTGCCAGCAGTTTGATGACAGAAAACTATGGCTACACCTTC; d_gene: NA; j_gene: TRBJ1-2; len: 14; abundance: NA; v_gene: TRBV28
CDR3aa: CASSSPGGQLFF; CDR3nt: TGTGCCAGCAGCTCGCCTGGGGGACAACTGTTTTTT; d_gene: NA; j_gene: TRBJ1-4; len: 12; abundance: NA; v_gene: TRBV11-2
CDR3aa: CAWSRKREVDWKTQYF; CDR3nt: TGTGCCTGGAGTAGAAAGCGGGAGGTTGATTGGAAGACCCAGTACTTC; d_gene: TRBD2; j_gene: TRBJ2-5; len: 16; abundance: many; v_gene: TRBV30
CDR3aa: CASSFGQGSNQPQHF; CDR3nt: TGTGCCAGCAGCTTCGGACAGGGGAGCAATCAGCCCCAGCATTTT; d_gene: TRBD1; j_gene: TRBJ1-5; len: 15; abundance: NA; v_gene: TRBV11-2
CDR3aa: CSVVLRPGGRMETQYF; CDR3nt: TGCAGCGTTGTCTTACGTCCGGGGGGGCGAATGGAGACCCAGTACTTC; d_gene: TRBD2; j_gene: TRBJ2-5; len: 16; abundance: NA; v_gene: TRBV29-1
CDR3aa: CASSPPRRDGIYEQYF; CDR3nt: TGTGCCAGCTCACCACCACGACGGGACGGAATTTACGAGCAGTACTTC; d_gene: NA; j_gene: TRBJ2-7; len: 16; abundance: NA; v_gene: TRBV18
CDR3aa: CASSQDRSRVYEQYF; CDR3nt: TGCGCCAGCAGCCAAGATCGGTCCAGGGTTTACGAGCAGTACTTC; d_gene: NA; j_gene: TRBJ2-7; len: 15; abundance: NA; v_gene: TRBV4-1
CDR3aa: CASREGQSSTDTQYF; CDR3nt: TGTGCCAGCAGGGAGGGACAGTCTAGCACAGATACGCAGTATTTT; d_gene: NA; j_gene: TRBJ2-3; len: 15; abundance: NA; v_gene: TRBV25-1
CDR3aa: CASSLRDTSYEQYF; CDR3nt: TGTGCCAGCAGCCTCCGGGACACATCCTACGAGCAGTACTTC; d_gene: NA; j_gene: TRBJ2-7; len: 14; abundance: once; v_gene: TRBV7-9
CDR3aa: CASSQAPGLPLTGEQFF; CDR3nt: TGCGCCAGCAGCCAAGCACCCGGACTGCCCCTTACCGGTGAGCAGTTCTTC; d_gene: NA; j_gene: TRBJ2-1; len: 17; abundance: once; v_gene: TRBV4-1
CDR3aa: CASSGRQYYGYTF; CDR3nt: TGTGCCAGCAGTGGACGACAGTACTATGGCTACACCTTC; d_gene: NA; j_gene: TRBJ1-2; len: 13; abundance: NA; v_gene: TRBV6-1
CDR3aa: CASSSLPRLQETQYF; CDR3nt: TGTGCCAGCAGCTCACTCCCGAGGCTACAAGAGACCCAGTACTTC; d_gene: NA; j_gene: TRBJ2-5; len: 15; abundance: NA; v_gene: TRBV7-8
CDR3aa: CASSPRVPRETQYF; CDR3nt: TGTGCCAGCAGCCCCAGGGTGCCCCGGGAGACCCAGTACTTC; d_gene: NA; j_gene: TRBJ2-5; len: 14; abundance: NA; v_gene: TRBV7-9
CDR3aa: CASSPGAGGRNTIYF; CDR3nt: TGTGCCAGCAGCCCGGGTGCGGGGGGTAGAAACACCATATATTTT; d_gene: NA; j_gene: TRBJ1-3; len: 15; abundance: many; v_gene: TRBV5-5
CDR3aa: CASSAPPLGLNTEAFF; CDR3nt: TGTGCCAGCAGCGCCCCCCCCCTGGGTTTGAACACTGAAGCTTTCTTT; d_gene: NA; j_gene: TRBJ1-1; len: 16; abundance: NA; v_gene: TRBV9
CDR3aa: CASSVDPRESTSGANVLTF; CDR3nt: TGTGCCAGCAGCGTAGATCCGCGGGAGTCAACCTCTGGGGCCAACGTCCTGACTTTC; d_gene: TRBD2; j_gene: TRBJ2-6; len: 19; abundance: NA; v_gene: TRBV9
CDR3aa: CASSQLALTSGRGTSTDTQYF; CDR3nt: TGCGCCAGCAGCCAATTGGCCCTGACTAGCGGGAGGGGAACTAGCACAGATACGCAGTATTTT; d_gene: TRBD2; j_gene: TRBJ2-3; len: 21; abundance: once; v_gene: TRBV4-1
CDR3aa: CASSLPVGQGLAYEQYF; CDR3nt: TGCGCCAGCAGCCTTCCCGTTGGGCAGGGACTAGCCTACGAGCAGTACTTC; d_gene: TRBD2; j_gene: TRBJ2-7; len: 17; abundance: NA; v_gene: TRBV5-1
CDR3aa: CASSLDEAFF; CDR3nt: TGTGCCAGCAGTTTGGATGAAGCTTTCTTT; d_gene: NA; j_gene: TRBJ1-1; len: 10; abundance: few; v_gene: TRBV28
CDR3aa: CASGTGGVGTGELFF; CDR3nt: TGTGCCAGCGGGACAGGGGGAGTCGGCACCGGGGAGCTGTTTTTT; d_gene: TRBD1; j_gene: TRBJ2-2; len: 15; abundance: few; v_gene: TRBV6-5
CDR3aa: CASSLSEGLQGNPLPTGELFF; CDR3nt: TGTGCCAGCAGTTTATCGGAGGGGCTACAGGGGAATCCCCTCCCCACCGGGGAGCTGTTTTTT; d_gene: NA; j_gene: TRBJ2-2; len: 21; abundance: NA; v_gene: TRBV27
CDR3aa: CASSLLAGGSYEQYF; CDR3nt: TGTGCCAGCAGCTTACTAGCGGGGGGTTCCTACGAGCAGTACTTC; d_gene: TRBD2; j_gene: TRBJ2-7; len: 15; abundance: once; v_gene: TRBV5-8
CDR3aa: CASSLPGQEQFF; CDR3nt: TGTGCCAGCAGCTTACCGGGACAAGAGCAGTTCTTC; d_gene: NA; j_gene: TRBJ2-1; len: 12; abundance: NA; v_gene: TRBV7-2
CDR3aa: CASSPRLAGGSETQYF; CDR3nt: TGTGCCAGCAGTCCCCGACTAGCGGGAGGATCAGAGACCCAGTACTTC; d_gene: TRBD2; j_gene: TRBJ2-5; len: 16; abundance: NA; v_gene: TRBV28
CDR3aa: CASSTDADAYEQYF; CDR3nt: TGTGCCAGTAGTACAGACGCGGATGCCTACGAGCAGTACTTC; d_gene: NA; j_gene: TRBJ2-7; len: 14; abundance: NA; v_gene: TRBV19
CDR3aa: CASSTGANTGELFF; CDR3nt: TGTGCCAGCTCAACGGGAGCGAACACCGGGGAGCTGTTTTTT; d_gene: NA; j_gene: TRBJ2-2; len: 14; abundance: NA; v_gene: TRBV6-4
CDR3aa: CASSRENEQFF; CDR3nt: TGTGCCAGCAGCCGGGAAAATGAGCAGTTCTTC; d_gene: NA; j_gene: TRBJ2-1; len: 11; abundance: NA; v_gene: TRBV7-3
CDR3aa: CASSYSGRSNTGELFF; CDR3nt: TGTGCCAGCAGTTACTCGGGACGGTCGAACACCGGGGAGCTGTTTTTT; d_gene: NA; j_gene: TRBJ2-2; len: 16; abundance: NA; v_gene: TRBV6-5
CDR3aa: CASSLGDRGYEPQHF; CDR3nt: TGTGCCAGCAGCTTAGGGGACAGGGGGTATGAGCCCCAGCATTTT; d_gene: TRBD1; j_gene: TRBJ1-5; len: 15; abundance: NA; v_gene: TRBV7-8
CDR3aa: CATSRDWADEQYF; CDR3nt: TGTGCCACCAGCAGAGATTGGGCAGACGAGCAGTACTTC; d_gene: NA; j_gene: TRBJ2-7; len: 13; abundance: NA; v_gene: TRBV15
CDR3aa: CASSPGTPAGDEQFF; CDR3nt: TGTGCCAGCAGCCCCGGGACCCCCGCCGGGGATGAGCAGTTCTTC; d_gene: NA; j_gene: TRBJ2-1; len: 15; abundance: NA; v_gene: TRBV7-8
CDR3aa: CASSPVAGGSYEQYF; CDR3nt: TGCGCCAGCAGCCCTGTAGCGGGAGGATCCTACGAGCAGTACTTC; d_gene: TRBD2; j_gene: TRBJ2-7; len: 15; abundance: once; v_gene: TRBV4-3
CDR3aa: CASSLLDRGSYEQYF; CDR3nt: TGTGCCAGCAGCTTACTCGACAGGGGATCCTACGAGCAGTACTTC; d_gene: TRBD1; j_gene: TRBJ2-7; len: 15; abundance: NA; v_gene: TRBV7-9
CDR3aa: CASSLTPLRGTEAFF; CDR3nt: TGTGCCAGCAGCTTAACCCCCCTACGGGGGACTGAAGCTTTCTTT; d_gene: NA; j_gene: TRBJ1-1; len: 15; abundance: NA; v_gene: TRBV7-8
CDR3aa: CASSQDSYAERMGIYEQYF; CDR3nt: TGCGCCAGCAGCCAAGATTCTTACGCAGAGAGAATGGGAATCTACGAGCAGTACTTC; d_gene: NA; j_gene: TRBJ2-7; len: 19; abundance: NA; v_gene: TRBV4-1
CDR3aa: CASSQVAVANYGYTF; CDR3nt: TGCGCCAGCAGCCAAGTGGCAGTCGCTAACTATGGCTACACCTTC; d_gene: NA; j_gene: TRBJ1-2; len: 15; abundance: NA; v_gene: TRBV4-1
CDR3aa: CASSDPGIQYF; CDR3nt: TGCGCCAGCAGTGACCCGGGCATTCAGTACTTC; d_gene: NA; j_gene: TRBJ2-4; len: 11; abundance: NA; v_gene: TRBV10-2
CDR3aa: CASSFSLGRDYAYEQYF; CDR3nt: TGCGCCAGCAGCTTTAGCTTAGGCAGGGACTATGCCTACGAGCAGTACTTC; d_gene: TRBD2; j_gene: TRBJ2-7; len: 17; abundance: NA; v_gene: TRBV4-1
CDR3aa: CASSFGMGSYNEQFF; CDR3nt: TGTGCCAGCAGTTTTGGGATGGGGTCCTACAATGAGCAGTTCTTC; d_gene: NA; j_gene: TRBJ2-1; len: 15; abundance: NA; v_gene: TRBV27
CDR3aa: CASAPGGYTEAFF; CDR3nt: TGTGCCAGTGCTCCAGGGGGGTACACTGAAGCTTTCTTT; d_gene: TRBD1; j_gene: TRBJ1-1; len: 13; abundance: NA; v_gene: TRBV19
CDR3aa: CASSLPVAGGGLDEQFF; CDR3nt: TGTGCCAGCAGCCTACCTGTAGCGGGAGGTGGTTTGGATGAGCAGTTCTTC; d_gene: TRBD2; j_gene: TRBJ2-1; len: 17; abundance: NA; v_gene: TRBV13